One and the same sample provided the 3 T cell receptor beta chains below, sequenced in a study of radiation and T cells in renal cell carcinoma. TCRdb's table, derived via immunoSEQ multiplex PCR, lists solely in-frame clones and lacks some. The data show about 78,000 clones, with 80% to 90% seen just once and 5% to 7.5% held by the top ten. Time point in this sample: blood 4 weeks post-SBRT, at nephrectomy. Treatment given: 15 Gy SBRT to primary tumor, nephrectomy 4 weeks later. The source was blood, collected from a patient whose treatment included radiotherapy and nephrectomy. The source is a woman in her seventies with renal cell carcinoma.

The chain employs TRBV5-6 and TRBJ2-2; the match to TRBD1 covers 10 bases. This CDR3 spans 16 amino acids. Per germline, CDR1 SGHDT and CDR2 YYEEEE. V was pared by 4 bases and J by 5 bases, with 8 bases of the junction left unmatched. The CDR3 loop reads CASSAEDRGRTGELFF. DNA for the CDR3: TGTGCCAGCAGCGCGGAAGACAGGGGGCGGACCGGGGAGCTGTTTTTT.

A single count supports this clone. The J gene is TRBJ1-1, the V gene TRBV7-3; D unresolved. The V and J ends lost 7 bases and 0 bases respectively, with 9 bases between them. From germline, CDR1 is SGHTA and CDR2 FQGTGA. The CDR3 sequence is 13 residues long. The CDR3, as DNA: TGTGCCAGCAAGGATCGAGTGAACACTGAAGCTTTCTTT. Encoded protein: CASKDRVNTEAFF.

This sequence joins TRBV30 and TRBJ2-7; no reliable D call. The CDR3 loop spans 12 amino acids. The germline V gene encodes CDR1 GTSNPN and CDR2 SVGIG (reference sequence). The CDR3 sequence: CAGAFNSYEQYF. DNA for the CDR3: TGTGCGGGTGCATTCAATTCCTACGAGCAGTACTTC.